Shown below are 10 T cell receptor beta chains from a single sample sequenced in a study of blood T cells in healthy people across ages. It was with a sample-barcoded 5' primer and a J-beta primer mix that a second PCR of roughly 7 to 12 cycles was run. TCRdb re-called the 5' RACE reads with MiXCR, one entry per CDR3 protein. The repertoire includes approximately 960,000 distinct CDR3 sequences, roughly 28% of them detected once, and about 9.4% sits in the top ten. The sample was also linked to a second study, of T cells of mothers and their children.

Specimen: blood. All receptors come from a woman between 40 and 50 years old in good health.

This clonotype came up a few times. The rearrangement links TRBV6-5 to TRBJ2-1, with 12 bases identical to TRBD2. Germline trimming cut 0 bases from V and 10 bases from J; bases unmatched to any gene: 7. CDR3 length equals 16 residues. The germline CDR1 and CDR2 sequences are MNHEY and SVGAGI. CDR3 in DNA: TGTGCCAGCAGTTACTCGGCTAGCGGGGGGGCAAAAGAGCAGTTCTTC. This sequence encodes CASSYSASGGAKEQFF.

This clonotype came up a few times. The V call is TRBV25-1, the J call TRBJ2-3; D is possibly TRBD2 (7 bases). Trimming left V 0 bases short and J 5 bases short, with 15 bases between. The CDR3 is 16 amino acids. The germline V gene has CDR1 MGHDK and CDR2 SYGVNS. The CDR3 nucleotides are TGTGCCAGCAGTGAATATAAGGGGGGGGCGGGAGATACGCAGTATTTT. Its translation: CASSEYKGGAGDTQYF.

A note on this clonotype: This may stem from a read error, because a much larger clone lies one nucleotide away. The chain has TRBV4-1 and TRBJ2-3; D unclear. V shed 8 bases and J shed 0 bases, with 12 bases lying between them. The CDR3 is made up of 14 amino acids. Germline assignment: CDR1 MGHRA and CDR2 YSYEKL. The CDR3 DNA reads TGCGCCAGCGCCACGGATCGGAGCACAGATACGCAGTATTTT. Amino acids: CASATDRSTDTQYF.

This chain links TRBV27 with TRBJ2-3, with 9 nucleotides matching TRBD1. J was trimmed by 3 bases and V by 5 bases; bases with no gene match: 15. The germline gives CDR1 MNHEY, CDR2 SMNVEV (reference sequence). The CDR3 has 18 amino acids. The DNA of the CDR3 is TGTGCCAGCAGTCCATCTCTGACGACAGGGGGATGGACAGATACGCAGTATTTT. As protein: CASSPSLTTGGWTDTQYF.

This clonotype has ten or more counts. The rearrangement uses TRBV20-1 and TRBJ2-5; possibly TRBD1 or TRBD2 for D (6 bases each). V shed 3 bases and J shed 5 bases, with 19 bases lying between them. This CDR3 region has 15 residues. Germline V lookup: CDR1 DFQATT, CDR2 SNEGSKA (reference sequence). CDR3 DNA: TGCAGTGCTAGTCGAGGCTCCGGGGGCGGCGAGACCCAGTACTTC. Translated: CSASRGSGGGETQYF.

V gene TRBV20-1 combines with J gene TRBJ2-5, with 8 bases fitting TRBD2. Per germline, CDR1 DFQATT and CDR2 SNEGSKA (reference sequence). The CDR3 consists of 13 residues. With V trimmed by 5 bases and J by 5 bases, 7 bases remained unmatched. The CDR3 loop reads CSAAGGVGETQYF. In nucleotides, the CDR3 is TGCAGTGCTGCGGGGGGAGTGGGGGAGACCCAGTACTTC.

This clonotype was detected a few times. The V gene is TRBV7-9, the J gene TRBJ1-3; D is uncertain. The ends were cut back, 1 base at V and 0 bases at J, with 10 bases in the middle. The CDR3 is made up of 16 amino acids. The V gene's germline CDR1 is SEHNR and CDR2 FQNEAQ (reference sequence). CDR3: CASSLDALSSGNTIYF. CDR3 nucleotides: TGTGCCAGCAGCTTAGACGCATTGAGCTCTGGAAACACCATATATTTT.

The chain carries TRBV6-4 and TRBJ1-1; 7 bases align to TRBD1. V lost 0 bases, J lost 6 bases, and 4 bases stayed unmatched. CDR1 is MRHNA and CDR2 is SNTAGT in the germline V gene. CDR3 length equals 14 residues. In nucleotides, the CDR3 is TGTGCCAGCAGTGACTCAAGAACAGGGGCTGAAGCTTTCTTT. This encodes CASSDSRTGAEAFF.

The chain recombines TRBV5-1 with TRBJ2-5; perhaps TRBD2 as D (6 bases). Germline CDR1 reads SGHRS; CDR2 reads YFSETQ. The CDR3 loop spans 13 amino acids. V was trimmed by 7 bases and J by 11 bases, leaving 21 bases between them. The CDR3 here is CASGGTSRREQYF. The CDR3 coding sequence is TGCGCCAGCGGAGGGACTTCCCGTCGTGAGCAGTACTTC.

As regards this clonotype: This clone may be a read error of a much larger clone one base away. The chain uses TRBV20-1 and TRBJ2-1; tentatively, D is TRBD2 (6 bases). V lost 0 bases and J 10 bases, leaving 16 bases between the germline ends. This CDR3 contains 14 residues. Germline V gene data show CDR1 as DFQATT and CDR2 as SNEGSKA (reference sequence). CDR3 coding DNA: TGCAGTGCTAGAGAAGTAGTGGGGGGATGGGAGCAGTTCTTC. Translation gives CSAREVVGGWEQFF.